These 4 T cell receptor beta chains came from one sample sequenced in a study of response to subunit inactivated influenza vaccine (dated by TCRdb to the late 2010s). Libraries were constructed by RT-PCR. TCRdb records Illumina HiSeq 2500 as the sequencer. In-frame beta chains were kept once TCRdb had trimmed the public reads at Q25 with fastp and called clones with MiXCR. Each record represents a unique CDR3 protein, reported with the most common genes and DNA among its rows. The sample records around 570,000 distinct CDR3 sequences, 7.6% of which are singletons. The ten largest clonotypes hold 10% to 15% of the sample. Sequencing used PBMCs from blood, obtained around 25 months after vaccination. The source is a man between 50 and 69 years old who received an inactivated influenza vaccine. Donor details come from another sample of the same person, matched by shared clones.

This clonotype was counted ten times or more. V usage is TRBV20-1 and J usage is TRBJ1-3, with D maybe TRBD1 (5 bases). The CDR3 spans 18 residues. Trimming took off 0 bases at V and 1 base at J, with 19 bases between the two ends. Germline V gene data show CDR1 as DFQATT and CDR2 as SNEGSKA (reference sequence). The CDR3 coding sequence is TGCAGTGCTAGAGACGGAGGGGCCCCCTCTTCATCTGGAAACACCATATATTTT. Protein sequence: CSARDGGAPSSSGNTIYF.

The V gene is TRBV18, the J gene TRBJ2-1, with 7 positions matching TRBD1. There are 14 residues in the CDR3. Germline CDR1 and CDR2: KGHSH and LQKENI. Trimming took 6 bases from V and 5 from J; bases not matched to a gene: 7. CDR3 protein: CASSHQDRNNEQFF. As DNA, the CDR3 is TGTGCCAGCTCTCACCAGGACAGGAACAATGAGCAGTTCTTC.

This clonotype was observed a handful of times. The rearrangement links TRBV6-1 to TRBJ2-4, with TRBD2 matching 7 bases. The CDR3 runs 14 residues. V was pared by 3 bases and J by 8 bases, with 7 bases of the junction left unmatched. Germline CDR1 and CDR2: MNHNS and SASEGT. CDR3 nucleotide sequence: TGTGCCAGCAGTGACAGGGAGGGCCCGGACATTCAGTACTTC. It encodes CASSDREGPDIQYF.

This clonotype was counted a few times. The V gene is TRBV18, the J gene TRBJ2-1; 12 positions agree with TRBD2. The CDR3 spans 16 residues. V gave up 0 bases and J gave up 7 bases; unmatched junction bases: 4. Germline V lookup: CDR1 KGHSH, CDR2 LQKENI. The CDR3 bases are TGTGCCAGCTCACCACCGTCTAGCGGGAGGGTTAATGAGCAGTTCTTC. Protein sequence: CASSPPSSGRVNEQFF.